One and the same sample provided the 3 T cell receptor beta chains below, sequenced in a study of cytomegalovirus exposure and HLA in healthy donors. PCR amplification relied on 60 Vbeta primers (plus 13 Jbeta primers). This table comes from immunoSEQ multiplex PCR, and its TCRdb copy is limited to in-frame clones, with some not included. Its table records some 70,000 clones. The sequenced material came from PBMCs. These receptors were collected from a man aged 40-49 years in good health and CMV-seronegative.

The J gene is TRBJ1-5, the V gene TRBV6-5, with 8 bases identical to TRBD1. This CDR3 contains 13 residues. V lost 6 bases and J lost 9; bases outside the gene matches: 7. Germline V gives CDR1 MNHEY, CDR2 SVGAGI. The CDR3 region has the DNA TGTGCCAGCAGCCGCGACAGGGGATGGCCCCAGCATTTT. This gives the protein CASSRDRGWPQHF.

CDR3 coding DNA: TGTGCCAGCAGCTTAGGGACAGGGTCCTACAATGAGCAGTTCTTC. Translating gives CASSLGTGSYNEQFF. V gene TRBV13 combines with J gene TRBJ2-1, with TRBD1 matching 7 bases. The CDR3 runs 15 residues. With V trimmed by 0 bases and J by 1 base, 0 bases remained unmatched. Germline CDR1 is PRHDT and CDR2 is FYEKMQ (reference sequence).

V is TRBV15 and J is TRBJ2-7, with D perhaps matching TRBD1 (7 bases). The CDR3 is 15 amino acids. Germline V lookup: CDR1 LNHNV, CDR2 YYDKDF (reference sequence). Trimming took 0 bases from V and 0 from J, leaving 9 bases between them. The CDR3 loop is CATSRERDSSYEQYF. The CDR3 DNA reads TGTGCCACCAGCAGAGAGCGGGACAGCTCCTACGAGCAGTACTTC. The whole variable domain, remainder taken from reference TRBV15 and TRBJ2-7, is DAMVIQNPRYQVTQFGKPVTLSCSQTLNHNVMYWYQQKSSQAPKLLFHYYDKDFNNEADTPDNFQSRRPNTSFCFLDIRSPGLGDTAMYLCATSRERDSSYEQYFGPGTRLTVT.